A selection of T cell receptor beta chains follows, all from one sample in a study of early T cells in non-severe SARS-CoV-2 infection. Each CDR3 protein is one row after TCRdb ran MiXCR on the 5' RACE reads. Seen here are roughly 83,000 distinct CDR3 sequences, 12% observed once, and the top ten hold 4% to 4.5%. The input for sequencing was whole blood, taken at baseline. Every receptor here comes from an adult who was a healthcare worker with PCR-confirmed SARS-CoV-2 infection or an uninfected control (not recorded which). Each CDR3 is given with its conserved first and last residue. Fields, in order: CDR3 length, D gene, J gene, clone size, V gene, CDR3 protein, CDR3 DNA. The D gene is left open where the match is weak. Expanded clones are given a class, and other clones once, few, many or no size at all.

length: 15
D: -
J: TRBJ2-3
size: many
V: TRBV9
CDR3: CASSVGGRSTDTQYF
DNA: TGTGCCAGCAGCGTAGGTGGGAGGAGCACAGATACGCAGTATTTT

length: 14
D: TRBD1
J: TRBJ2-7
size: -
V: TRBV7-2
CDR3: CASSSGQDWYEQYF
DNA: TGTGCCAGCAGCTCCGGACAGGATTGGTACGAGCAGTACTTC

length: 13
D: -
J: TRBJ2-3
size: -
V: TRBV13
CDR3: CASSKSLRDTQYF
DNA: TGTGCCAGCAGCAAGTCCCTGAGGGATACGCAGTATTTT

length: 14
D: -
J: TRBJ2-6
size: -
V: TRBV11-2
CDR3: CASSSRTGANVLTF
DNA: TGTGCCAGCAGCTCGCGAACTGGGGCCAACGTCCTGACTTTC

length: 12
D: TRBD2
J: TRBJ2-7
size: -
V: TRBV5-4
CDR3: CASSWAGDEQYF
DNA: TGTGCCAGCAGCTGGGCGGGGGACGAGCAGTACTTC

length: 11
D: -
J: TRBJ1-2
size: few
V: TRBV2
CDR3: CASSVGGGYTF
DNA: TGTGCCAGCAGTGTTGGTGGCGGCTACACCTTC

length: 15
D: TRBD1
J: TRBJ2-7
size: -
V: TRBV11-3
CDR3: CASSLDRTGGHEQYF
DNA: TGTGCCAGCAGCTTAGATCGGACAGGGGGCCACGAGCAGTACTTC

length: 17
D: TRBD2
J: TRBJ2-5
size: few
V: TRBV5-1
CDR3: CASSLKGSGAQQETQYF
DNA: TGCGCCAGCAGCTTGAAGGGAAGCGGGGCCCAGCAAGAGACCCAGTACTTC

length: 16
D: -
J: TRBJ2-1
size: -
V: TRBV7-2
CDR3: CASSFYDRPPYNEQFF
DNA: TGTGCCAGCAGCTTTTATGACAGGCCACCCTACAATGAGCAGTTCTTC

length: 16
D: TRBD2
J: TRBJ2-3
size: -
V: TRBV5-5
CDR3: CASSLGLAGTTDTQYF
DNA: TGTGCCAGCAGCTTGGGGCTAGCGGGGACCACAGATACGCAGTATTTT

length: 13
D: -
J: TRBJ1-6
size: -
V: TRBV19
CDR3: CASSDSRNSPLHF
DNA: TGTGCCAGTAGCGACAGTCGCAATTCACCCCTCCACTTT

length: 12
D: -
J: TRBJ2-7
size: few
V: TRBV29-1
CDR3: CSVRSISYEQYF
DNA: TGCAGCGTTAGGTCTATCTCCTACGAGCAGTACTTC

length: 15
D: -
J: TRBJ2-5
size: -
V: TRBV3-1
CDR3: CASSRGGLYQETQYF
DNA: TGTGCCAGCAGCCGGGGGGGGCTTTACCAAGAGACCCAGTACTTC

length: 14
D: -
J: TRBJ1-1
size: -
V: TRBV12-3/TRBV12-4
CDR3: CASNSGSTVTEAFF
DNA: TGTGCCAGCAATTCGGGGTCGACAGTCACTGAAGCTTTCTTT

length: 16
D: -
J: TRBJ2-4
size: few
V: TRBV3-1
CDR3: CASSQGALTSKNIQYF
DNA: TGTGCCAGCAGCCAGGGAGCCTTAACCTCCAAAAACATTCAGTACTTC

length: 13
D: -
J: TRBJ2-3
size: few
V: TRBV29-1
CDR3: CSVDKGQPDTQYF
DNA: TGCAGCGTTGATAAAGGACAGCCAGACACGCAGTATTTT